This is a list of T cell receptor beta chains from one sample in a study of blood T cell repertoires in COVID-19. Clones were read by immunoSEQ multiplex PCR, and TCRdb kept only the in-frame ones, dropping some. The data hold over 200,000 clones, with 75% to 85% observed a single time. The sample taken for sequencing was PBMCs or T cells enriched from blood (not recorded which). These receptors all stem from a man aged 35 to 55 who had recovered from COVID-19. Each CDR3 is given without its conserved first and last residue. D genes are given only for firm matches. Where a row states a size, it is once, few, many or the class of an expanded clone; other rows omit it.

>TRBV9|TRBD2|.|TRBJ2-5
ASSVGGGRVETQY
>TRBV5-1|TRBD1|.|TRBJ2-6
ATTRGTGSGANVLT
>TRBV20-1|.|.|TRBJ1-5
SATDTGSNQPQH
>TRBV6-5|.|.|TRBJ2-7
ASSQPGQGQQY
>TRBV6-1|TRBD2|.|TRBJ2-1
ASSDPGTSALFRQF
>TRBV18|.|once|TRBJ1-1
ASSTGQNTEAF
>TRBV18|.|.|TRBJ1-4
ASSPLPQGRREKLF
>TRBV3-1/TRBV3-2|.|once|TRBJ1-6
ASSLKGTGSGSPLH
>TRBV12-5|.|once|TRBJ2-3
ASGLILRQGTDTQY
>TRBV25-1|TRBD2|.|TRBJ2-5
ASSGGGETQY
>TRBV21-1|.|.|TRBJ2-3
ASSKVGPSTDTQY
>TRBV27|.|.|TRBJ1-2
ASSLTERGYGYT
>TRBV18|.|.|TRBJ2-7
ASSPRTAYEQY
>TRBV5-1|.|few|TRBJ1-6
ASSLASILDNSPLH
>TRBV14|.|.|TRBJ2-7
ASSQDAVMVAVSYEQY
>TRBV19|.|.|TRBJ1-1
ASRHNKNTEAF
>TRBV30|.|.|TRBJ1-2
AWRRDWGLADYGYT
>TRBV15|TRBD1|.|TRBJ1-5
ATRAGGSMLAQH
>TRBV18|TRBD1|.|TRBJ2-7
ASSPQGQGAYEQY
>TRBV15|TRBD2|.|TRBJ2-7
ATSRGTAGKGYEQY
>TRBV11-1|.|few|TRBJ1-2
ASSLRGAYGYT
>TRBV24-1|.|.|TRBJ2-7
ATSDSPDTSRTYEQY
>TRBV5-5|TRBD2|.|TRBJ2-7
ASSIGLAGEYEQY
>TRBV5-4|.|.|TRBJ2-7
ASSLGVWGGNYEQY
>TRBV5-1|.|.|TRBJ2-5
ASSSGRGQETQY
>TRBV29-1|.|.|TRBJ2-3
SVDPSTDTQY
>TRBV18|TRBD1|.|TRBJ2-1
ASSSTGGVYNEQF
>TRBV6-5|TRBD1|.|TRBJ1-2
ASDRGQDPYGYT
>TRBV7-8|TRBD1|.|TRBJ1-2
ASSLARQGRYGYT
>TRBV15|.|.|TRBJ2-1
ATSRDRDYEQF
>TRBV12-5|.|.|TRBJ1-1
ASGSLTEAF
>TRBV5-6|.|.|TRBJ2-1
ASSLGLASYNEQF
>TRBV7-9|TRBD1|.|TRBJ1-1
ASRLTGTNTEAF
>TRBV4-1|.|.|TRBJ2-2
ASSRGDTNTGELF
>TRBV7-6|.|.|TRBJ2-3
ASSPSGQLVYTQY
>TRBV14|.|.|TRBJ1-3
ASSLAWSGNTIY
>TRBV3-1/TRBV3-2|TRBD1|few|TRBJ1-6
ASSQLGDRVDSPLH
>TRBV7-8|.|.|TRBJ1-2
ASSLRDTNYGYT
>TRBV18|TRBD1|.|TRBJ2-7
ASSPPGQASSYEQY
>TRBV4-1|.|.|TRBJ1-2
ASSQEAGYGYT
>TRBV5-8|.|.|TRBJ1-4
ASSSVGRQVIEKLF
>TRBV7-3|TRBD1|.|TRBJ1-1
ASSLDRGYEAF
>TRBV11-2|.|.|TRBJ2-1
ASSPARGTYNEQF
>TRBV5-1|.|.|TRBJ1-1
ASSFSGPVNTEAF
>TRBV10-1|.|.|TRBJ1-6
ASPRGGAAAYYRNSPLH
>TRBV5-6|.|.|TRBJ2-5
ASSLGSGRRETQY